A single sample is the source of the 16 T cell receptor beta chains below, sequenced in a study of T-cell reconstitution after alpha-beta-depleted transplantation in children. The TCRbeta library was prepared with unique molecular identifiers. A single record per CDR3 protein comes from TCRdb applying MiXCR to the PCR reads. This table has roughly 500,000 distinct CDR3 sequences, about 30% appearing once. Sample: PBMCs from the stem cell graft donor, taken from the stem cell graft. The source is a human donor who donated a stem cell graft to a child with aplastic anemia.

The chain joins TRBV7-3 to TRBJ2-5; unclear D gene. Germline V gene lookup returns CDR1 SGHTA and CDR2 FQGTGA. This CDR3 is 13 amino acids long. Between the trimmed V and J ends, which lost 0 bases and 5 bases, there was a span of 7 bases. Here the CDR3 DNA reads TGTGCCAGCAGCTTAACGAATATGGAGACCCAGTACTTC. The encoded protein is CASSLTNMETQYF.

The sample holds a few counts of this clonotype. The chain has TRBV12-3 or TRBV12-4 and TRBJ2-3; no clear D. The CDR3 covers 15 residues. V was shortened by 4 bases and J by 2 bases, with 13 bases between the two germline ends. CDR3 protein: CASSSRETHTDTQYF. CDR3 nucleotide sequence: TGTGCCAGCAGTTCCAGAGAGACCCACACAGATACGCAGTATTTT.

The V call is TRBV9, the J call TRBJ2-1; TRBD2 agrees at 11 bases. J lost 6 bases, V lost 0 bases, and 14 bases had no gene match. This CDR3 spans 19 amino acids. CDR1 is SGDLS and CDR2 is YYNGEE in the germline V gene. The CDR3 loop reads CASSVEGFVLAGGPNEQFF. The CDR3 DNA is TGTGCCAGCAGCGTAGAGGGTTTTGTCTTAGCGGGAGGGCCCAATGAGCAGTTCTTC.

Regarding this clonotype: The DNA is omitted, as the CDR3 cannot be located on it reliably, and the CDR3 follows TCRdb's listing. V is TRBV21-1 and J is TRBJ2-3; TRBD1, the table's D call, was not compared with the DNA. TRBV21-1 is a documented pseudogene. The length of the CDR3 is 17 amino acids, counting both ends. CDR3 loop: CASSKSWVGSGTDTQYF.

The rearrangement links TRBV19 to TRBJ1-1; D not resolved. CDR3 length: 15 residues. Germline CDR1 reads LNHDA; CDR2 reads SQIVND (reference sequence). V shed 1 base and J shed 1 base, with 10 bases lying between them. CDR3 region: CASSIGLVGNTEAFF. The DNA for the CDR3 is TGTGCCAGTAGTATAGGTCTAGTGGGGAACACTGAAGCTTTCTTT.

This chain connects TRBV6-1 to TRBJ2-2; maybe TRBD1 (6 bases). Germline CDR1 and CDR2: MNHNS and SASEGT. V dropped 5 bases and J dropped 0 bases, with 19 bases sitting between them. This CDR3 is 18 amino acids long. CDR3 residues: CASSIMAPGTTNTGELFF. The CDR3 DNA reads TGTGCCAGCAGTATAATGGCCCCCGGGACAACGAACACCGGGGAGCTGTTTTTT.

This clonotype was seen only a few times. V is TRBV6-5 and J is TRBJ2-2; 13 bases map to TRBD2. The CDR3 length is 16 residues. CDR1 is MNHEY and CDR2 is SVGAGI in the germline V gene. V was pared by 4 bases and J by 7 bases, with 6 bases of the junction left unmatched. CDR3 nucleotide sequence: TGTGCCAGCAGTTTCCGGACTAGCGGGAGATTCGGGGAGCTGTTTTTT. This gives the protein CASSFRTSGRFGELFF.

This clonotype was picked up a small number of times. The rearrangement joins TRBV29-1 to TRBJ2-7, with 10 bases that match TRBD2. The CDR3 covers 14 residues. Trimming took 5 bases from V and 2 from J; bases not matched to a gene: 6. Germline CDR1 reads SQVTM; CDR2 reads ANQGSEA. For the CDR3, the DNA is TGCAGCGTTCAAACTAGCGGGAATGCCTACGAGCAGTACTTC. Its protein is CSVQTSGNAYEQYF.

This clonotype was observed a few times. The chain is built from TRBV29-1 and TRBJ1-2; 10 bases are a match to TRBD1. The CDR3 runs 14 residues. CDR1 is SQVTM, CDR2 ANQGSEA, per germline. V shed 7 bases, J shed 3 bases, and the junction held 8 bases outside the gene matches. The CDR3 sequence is CSAADRGSDYGYTF. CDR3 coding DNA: TGCAGCGCCGCGGACAGGGGGAGCGACTATGGCTACACCTTC.

CDR3 sequence reads: CASSLTQKNTEAFF. The CDR3, as DNA: TGTGCCAGCAGCTTGACGCAAAAGAACACTGAAGCTTTCTTT. The chain combines TRBV5-6 with TRBJ1-1; D is undetermined. CDR1 and CDR2 (germline): SGHDT, YYEEEE. Trimming pared 1 base from V and 1 base from J, leaving 8 bases between. This CDR3 contains 14 residues.

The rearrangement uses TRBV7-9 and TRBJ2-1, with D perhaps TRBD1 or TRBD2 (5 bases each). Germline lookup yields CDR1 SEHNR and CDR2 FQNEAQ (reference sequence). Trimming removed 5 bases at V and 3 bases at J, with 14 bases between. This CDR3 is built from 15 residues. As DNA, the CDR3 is TGTGCCAGCAGCGGTCAGGGACCGGACTACAATGAGCAGTTCTTC. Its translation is CASSGQGPDYNEQFF. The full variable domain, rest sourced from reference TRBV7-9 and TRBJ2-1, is DTGVSQNPRHKITKRGQNVTFRCDPISEHNRLYWYRQTLGQGPEFLTYFQNEAQLEKSRLLSDRFSAERPKGSFSTLEIQRTEQGDSAMYLCASSGQGPDYNEQFFGPGTRLTVL.

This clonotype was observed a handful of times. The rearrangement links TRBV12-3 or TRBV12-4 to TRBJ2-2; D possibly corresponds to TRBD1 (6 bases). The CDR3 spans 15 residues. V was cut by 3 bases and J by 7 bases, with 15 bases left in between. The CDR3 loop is CASSFLGAFSGELFF. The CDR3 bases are TGTGCCAGCAGTTTCTTGGGGGCCTTTAGCGGGGAGCTGTTTTTT.

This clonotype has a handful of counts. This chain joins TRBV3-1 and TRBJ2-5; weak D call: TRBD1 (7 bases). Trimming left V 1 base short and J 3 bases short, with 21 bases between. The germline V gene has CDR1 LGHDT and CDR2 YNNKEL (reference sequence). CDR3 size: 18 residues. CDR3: CASSQGAGTDESKETQYF. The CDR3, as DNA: TGTGCCAGCAGCCAAGGGGCGGGGACAGACGAATCTAAAGAGACCCAGTACTTC.

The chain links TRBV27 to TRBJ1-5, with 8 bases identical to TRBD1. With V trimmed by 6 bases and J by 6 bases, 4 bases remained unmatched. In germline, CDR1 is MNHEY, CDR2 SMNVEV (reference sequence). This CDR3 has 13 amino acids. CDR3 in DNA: TGTGCCAGCAGCGGACAGGGAAGTCAGCCCCAGCATTTT. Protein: CASSGQGSQPQHF.

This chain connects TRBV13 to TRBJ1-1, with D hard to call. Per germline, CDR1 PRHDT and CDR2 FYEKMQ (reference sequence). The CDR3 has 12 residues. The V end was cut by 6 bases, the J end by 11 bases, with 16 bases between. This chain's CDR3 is CASSPALVGAFF. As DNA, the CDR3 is TGTGCCAGCAGTCCCGCCCTGGTGGGGGCTTTCTTT. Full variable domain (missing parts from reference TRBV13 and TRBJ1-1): AAGVIQSPRHLIKEKRETATLKCYPIPRHDTVYWYQQGPGQDPQFLISFYEKMQSDKGSIPDRFSAQQFSDYHSELNMSSLELGDSALYFCASSPALVGAFFGQGTRLTVV.

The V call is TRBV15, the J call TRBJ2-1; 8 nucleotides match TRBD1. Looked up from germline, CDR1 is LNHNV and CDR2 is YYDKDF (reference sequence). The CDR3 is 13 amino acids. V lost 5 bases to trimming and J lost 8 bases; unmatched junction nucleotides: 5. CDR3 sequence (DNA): TGTGCCACCAGCTGGCGCAGGGGGCATGAGCAGTTCTTC. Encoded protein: CATSWRRGHEQFF. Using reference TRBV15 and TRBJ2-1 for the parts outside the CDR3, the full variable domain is DAMVIQNPRYQVTQFGKPVTLSCSQTLNHNVMYWYQQKSSQAPKLLFHYYDKDFNNEADTPDNFQSRRPNTSFCFLDIRSPGLGDTAMYLCATSWRRGHEQFFGPGTRLTVL.